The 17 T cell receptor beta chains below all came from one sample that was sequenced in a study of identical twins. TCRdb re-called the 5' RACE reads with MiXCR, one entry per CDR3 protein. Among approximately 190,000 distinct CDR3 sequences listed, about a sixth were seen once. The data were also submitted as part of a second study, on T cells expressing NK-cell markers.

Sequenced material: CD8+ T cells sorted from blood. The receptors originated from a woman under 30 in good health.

This CDR3 is CASSLVGANTEAFF. The CDR3 region has the DNA TGTGCCAGCAGCTTAGTAGGGGCGAACACTGAAGCTTTCTTT. This chain uses TRBV7-9 with TRBJ1-1; D is possibly TRBD1 (5 bases). V dropped 1 base and J dropped 1 base, with 7 bases sitting between them. Germline V gene data show CDR1 as SEHNR and CDR2 as FQNEAQ (reference sequence). This CDR3 is 14 amino acids long.

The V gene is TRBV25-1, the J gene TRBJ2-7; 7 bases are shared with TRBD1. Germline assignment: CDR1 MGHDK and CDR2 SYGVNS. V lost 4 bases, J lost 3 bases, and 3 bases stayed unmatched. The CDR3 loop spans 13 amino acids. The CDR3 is CASSARQGYEQYF. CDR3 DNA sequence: TGTGCCAGCAGTGCGAGACAGGGCTACGAGCAGTACTTC.

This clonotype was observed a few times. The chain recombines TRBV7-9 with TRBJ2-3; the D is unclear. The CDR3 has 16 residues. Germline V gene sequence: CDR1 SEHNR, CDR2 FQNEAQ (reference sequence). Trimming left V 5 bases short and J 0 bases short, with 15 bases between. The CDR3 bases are TGTGCCAGCAGCCCTGGTGCGAGTTCTAGCACAGATACGCAGTATTTT. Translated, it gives CASSPGASSSTDTQYF.

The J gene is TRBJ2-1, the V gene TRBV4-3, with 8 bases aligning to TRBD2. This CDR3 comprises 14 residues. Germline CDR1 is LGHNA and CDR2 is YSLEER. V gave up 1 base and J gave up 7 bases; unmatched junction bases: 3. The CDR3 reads CASSQGGTSNEQFF. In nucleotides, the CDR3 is TGCGCCAGCAGCCAAGGGGGGACTAGTAATGAGCAGTTCTTC.

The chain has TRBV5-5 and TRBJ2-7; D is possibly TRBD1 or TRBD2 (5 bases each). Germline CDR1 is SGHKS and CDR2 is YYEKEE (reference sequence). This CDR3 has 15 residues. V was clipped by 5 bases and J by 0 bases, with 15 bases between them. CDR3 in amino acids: CASRPRDGDSYEQYF. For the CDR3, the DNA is TGTGCCAGCAGACCCAGGGACGGGGACTCCTACGAGCAGTACTTC.

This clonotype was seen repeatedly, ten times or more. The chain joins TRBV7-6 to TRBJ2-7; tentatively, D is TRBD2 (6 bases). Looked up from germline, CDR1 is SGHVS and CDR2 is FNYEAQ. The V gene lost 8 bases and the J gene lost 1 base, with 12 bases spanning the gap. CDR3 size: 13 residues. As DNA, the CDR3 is TGTGCCAGCGGGAGGTACAGGTCCTACGAGCAGTACTTC. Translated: CASGRYRSYEQYF.

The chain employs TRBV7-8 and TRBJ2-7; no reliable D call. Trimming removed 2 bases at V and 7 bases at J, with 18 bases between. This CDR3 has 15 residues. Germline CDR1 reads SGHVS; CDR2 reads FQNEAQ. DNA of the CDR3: TGTGCCAGCAGCTTAAGTGCCAGCCCTTCCTGGGAGCAGTACTTC. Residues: CASSLSASPSWEQYF.

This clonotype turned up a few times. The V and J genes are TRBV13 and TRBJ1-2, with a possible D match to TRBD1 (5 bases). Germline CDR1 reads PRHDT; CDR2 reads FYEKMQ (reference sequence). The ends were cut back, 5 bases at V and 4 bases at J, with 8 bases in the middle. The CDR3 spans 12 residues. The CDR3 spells CASSIDSYGYTF. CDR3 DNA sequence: TGTGCCAGCAGCATCGACAGCTATGGCTACACCTTC.

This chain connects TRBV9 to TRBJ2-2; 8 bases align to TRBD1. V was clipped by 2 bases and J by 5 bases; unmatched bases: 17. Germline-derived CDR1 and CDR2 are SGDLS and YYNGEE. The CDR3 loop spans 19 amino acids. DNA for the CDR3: TGTGCCAGCAGCGTCCATCAAAGTTCGACAGGGGCGAGTACCGGGGAGCTGTTTTTT. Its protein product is CASSVHQSSTGASTGELFF.

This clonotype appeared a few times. CDR3: CASSPNAYEQYF. In nucleotides, the CDR3 is TGTGCCAGCAGCCCCAACGCCTACGAGCAGTACTTC. J is TRBJ2-7 and V is TRBV3-1; D gene ambiguous. Germline V CDR1 and CDR2: LGHDT, YNNKEL (reference sequence). This CDR3 spans 12 amino acids. Trimming took off 4 bases at V and 2 bases at J, with 6 bases between the two ends.

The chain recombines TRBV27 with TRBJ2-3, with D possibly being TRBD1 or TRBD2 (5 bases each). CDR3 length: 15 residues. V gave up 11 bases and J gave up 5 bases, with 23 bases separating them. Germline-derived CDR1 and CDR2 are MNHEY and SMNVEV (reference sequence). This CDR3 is CAVSLRGPSQDTQYF. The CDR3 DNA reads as TGTGCCGTCAGTTTACGGGGCCCTTCACAAGATACGCAGTATTTT.

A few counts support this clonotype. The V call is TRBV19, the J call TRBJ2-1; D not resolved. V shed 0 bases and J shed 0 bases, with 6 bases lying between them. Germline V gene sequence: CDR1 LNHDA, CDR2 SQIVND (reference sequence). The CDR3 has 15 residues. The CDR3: CASSIDSFSYNEQFF. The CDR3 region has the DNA TGTGCCAGTAGTATAGATTCCTTCTCCTACAATGAGCAGTTCTTC.

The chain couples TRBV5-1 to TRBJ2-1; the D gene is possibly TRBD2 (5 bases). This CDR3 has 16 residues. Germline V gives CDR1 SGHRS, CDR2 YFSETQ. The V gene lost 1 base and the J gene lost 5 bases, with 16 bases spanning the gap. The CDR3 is CASSLSVLGSDNEQFF. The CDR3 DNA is TGCGCCAGCAGCTTGTCGGTTTTAGGTAGCGACAATGAGCAGTTCTTC. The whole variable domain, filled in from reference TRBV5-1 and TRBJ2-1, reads KAGVTQTPRYLIKTRGQQVTLSCSPISGHRSVSWYQQTPGQGLQFLFEYFSETQRNKGNFPGRFSGRQFSNSRSEMNVSTLELGDSALYLCASSLSVLGSDNEQFFGPGTRLTVL.

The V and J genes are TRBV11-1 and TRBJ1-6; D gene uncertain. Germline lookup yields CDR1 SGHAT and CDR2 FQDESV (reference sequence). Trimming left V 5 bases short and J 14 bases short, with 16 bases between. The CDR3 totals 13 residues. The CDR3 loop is CASSGPGSVTLHF. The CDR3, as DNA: TGTGCCAGCAGCGGACCGGGATCGGTAACCCTCCACTTT.

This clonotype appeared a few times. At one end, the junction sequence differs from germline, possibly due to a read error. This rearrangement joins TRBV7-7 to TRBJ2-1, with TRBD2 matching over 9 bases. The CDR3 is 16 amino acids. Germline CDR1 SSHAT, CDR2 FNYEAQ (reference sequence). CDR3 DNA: TGTGCTAGCAGCTTAGGGAGCGGGGGGACCTATAATGAGCAGTTCTTC. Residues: CASSLGSGGTYNEQFF.

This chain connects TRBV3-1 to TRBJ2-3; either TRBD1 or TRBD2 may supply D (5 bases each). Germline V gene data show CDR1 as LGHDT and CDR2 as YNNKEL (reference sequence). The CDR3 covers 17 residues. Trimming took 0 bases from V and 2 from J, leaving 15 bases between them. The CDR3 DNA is TGTGCCAGCAGCCAAGACCGGGACCGAGATTACACAGATACGCAGTATTTT. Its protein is CASSQDRDRDYTDTQYF.

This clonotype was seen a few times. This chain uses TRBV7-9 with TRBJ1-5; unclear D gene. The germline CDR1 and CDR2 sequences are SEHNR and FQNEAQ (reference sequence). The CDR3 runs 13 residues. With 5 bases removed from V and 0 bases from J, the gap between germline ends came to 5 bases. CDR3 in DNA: TGTGCCAGCAGCACCGGTAGCAATCAGCCCCAGCATTTT. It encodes CASSTGSNQPQHF. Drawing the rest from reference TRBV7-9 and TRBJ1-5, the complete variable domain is DTGVSQNPRHKITKRGQNVTFRCDPISEHNRLYWYRQTLGQGPEFLTYFQNEAQLEKSRLLSDRFSAERPKGSFSTLEIQRTEQGDSAMYLCASSTGSNQPQHFGDGTRLSIL.